This entry lists 21 T cell receptor beta chains sequenced from one sample in a study of blood T cell repertoires in COVID-19. Some clones are missing from TCRdb's copy, which holds only in-frame ones; the method was immunoSEQ multiplex PCR. The sample lists some 100,000 clones, about 90% seen once, with about 1% in the top ten. What was sequenced was peripheral blood. The receptors shown here come from a human donor in a cohort sampled during active COVID-19.

The V call is TRBV6-5, the J call TRBJ1-3; D is undetermined. CDR1 and CDR2 (germline): MNHEY, SVGAGI. The CDR3 consists of 15 residues. V was shortened by 2 bases and J by 3 bases, with 11 bases between the two germline ends. DNA of the CDR3: TGTGCCAGCAGTTACACTCCGCTAGGTGGAAACACCATATATTTT. It translates to CASSYTPLGGNTIYF.

This chain links TRBV19 with TRBJ1-3; D gene unclear. The germline gives CDR1 LNHDA, CDR2 SQIVND (reference sequence). The CDR3 runs 13 residues. Trimming removed 4 bases at V and 4 bases at J, with 8 bases between. This CDR3 is CASSTLAGNTIYF. The DNA of the CDR3 is TGTGCCAGTAGTACTTTGGCCGGAAACACCATATATTTT. The whole variable domain, filled in from reference TRBV19 and TRBJ1-3, reads DGGITQSPKYLFRKEGQNVTLSCEQNLNHDAMYWYRQDPGQGLRLIYYSQIVNDFQKGDIAEGYSVSREKKESFPLTVTSAQKNPTAFYLCASSTLAGNTIYFGEGSWLTVV.

The chain links TRBV25-1 to TRBJ2-7, with D possibly matching TRBD1 (6 bases). CDR1 MGHDK and CDR2 SYGVNS come from the germline V gene. V lost 0 bases and J 3 bases, leaving 9 bases between the germline ends. The CDR3 runs to 14 residues. DNA for the CDR3: TGTGCCAGCAGTGAATATGGACAGCTCTACGAGCAGTACTTC. Residues: CASSEYGQLYEQYF.

The chain uses TRBV5-1 and TRBJ2-3; D possibly corresponds to TRBD2 (6 bases). The germline V gene encodes CDR1 SGHRS and CDR2 YFSETQ. The CDR3 totals 13 residues. V shed 1 base and J shed 6 bases, with 9 bases lying between them. The CDR3 here is CASSLRRGDTQYF. The CDR3 region has the DNA TGCGCCAGCAGCTTGCGCCGGGGGGATACGCAGTATTTT. Supplemented by reference TRBV5-1 and TRBJ2-3, the full variable domain reads KAGVTQTPRYLIKTRGQQVTLSCSPISGHRSVSWYQQTPGQGLQFLFEYFSETQRNKGNFPGRFSGRQFSNSRSEMNVSTLELGDSALYLCASSLRRGDTQYFGPGTRLTVL.

This chain joins TRBV10-3 and TRBJ2-3, with 7 bases aligning to TRBD1. With 6 bases clipped from V and 2 bases from J, the junction kept 5 bases outside the gene matches. Looked up from germline, CDR1 is ENHRY and CDR2 is SYGVKD. This CDR3 contains 14 residues. The CDR3 loop reads CAIRRGQDTDTQYF. CDR3 sequence (DNA): TGTGCCATCAGGAGGGGGCAAGACACAGATACGCAGTATTTT.

V gene TRBV27 combines with J gene TRBJ2-2; possibly TRBD2 for D (6 bases). This CDR3 is 15 amino acids long. Germline V gene sequence: CDR1 MNHEY, CDR2 SMNVEV (reference sequence). The germline V and J ends were trimmed by 3 bases and 5 bases, with 13 bases remaining between them. The CDR3 sequence: CASSFRAGRTGELFF. DNA for the CDR3: TGTGCCAGCAGTTTCAGGGCTGGGAGGACCGGGGAGCTGTTTTTT.

This clone was observed a handful of times. The chain links TRBV7-9 to TRBJ1-2; tentatively, D is TRBD1 (5 bases). V was clipped by 3 bases and J by 0 bases, with 17 bases between them. This CDR3 has 17 residues. Germline values: CDR1 SEHNR, CDR2 FQNEAQ (reference sequence). The DNA of the CDR3 is TGTGCCAGCAGCTTCTTAAAAACCGCAGGGACTAACTATGGCTACACCTTC. Encoded protein: CASSFLKTAGTNYGYTF.

The chain links TRBV19 to TRBJ2-1; D is possibly TRBD2 (7 bases). The CDR3 extends over 16 amino acids. The germline V and J ends were trimmed by 5 bases and 9 bases, with 23 bases remaining between them. Germline assignment: CDR1 LNHDA and CDR2 SQIVND (reference sequence). CDR3 protein: CASSLGGREYLTEQFF. CDR3 bases: TGTGCCAGTAGTTTGGGGGGGCGGGAGTATTTAACTGAGCAGTTCTTC.

This chain links TRBV2 with TRBJ2-3; 10 positions match TRBD1. CDR1 is SNHLY and CDR2 is FYNNEI in the germline V gene. CDR3 length: 14 residues. V dropped 6 bases and J dropped 5; count of bases not matched to a gene: 5. CDR3 region: CASRGTGVVDTQYF. The CDR3 DNA reads as TGTGCCAGCAGAGGGACAGGGGTCGTAGATACGCAGTATTTT.

V is TRBV19 and J is TRBJ1-2; a weak D match, TRBD1 (6 bases). The V gene lost 7 bases and the J gene lost 3 bases, with 15 bases spanning the gap. CDR1 and CDR2 (germline): LNHDA, SQIVND (reference sequence). This CDR3 contains 14 residues. The CDR3 coding sequence is TGTGCCAGTAAACCTGACAGGACATACTATGGCTACACCTTC. Amino acid sequence: CASKPDRTYYGYTF.

This chain links TRBV2 with TRBJ1-6; D perhaps matches TRBD1 (6 bases). The CDR3 runs 15 residues. V was pared by 6 bases and J by 3 bases, with 12 bases between. Per the germline V gene, CDR1 is SNHLY and CDR2 is FYNNEI. DNA for the CDR3: TGTGCCAGCAGGGGTCCAGGGGTCTATAATTCACCCCTCCACTTT. This codes for CASRGPGVYNSPLHF.

V and J are TRBV6-6 and TRBJ2-1, with 7 bases matching TRBD1. The CDR3 is 15 residues long. V lost 2 bases and J lost 5; bases outside the gene matches: 6. CDR1 is MNHNY, CDR2 SVGAGI, per germline (reference sequence). As DNA, the CDR3 is TGTGCCAGCAGTTACCTAGGGGGCAGCCACAATGAGCAGTTCTTC. It yields the protein CASSYLGGSHNEQFF.

The chain couples TRBV7-2 to TRBJ2-3, with 11 positions matching TRBD2. Germline V CDR1 and CDR2: SGHTA, FQGNSA. V shed 8 bases, J shed 5 bases, and the junction held 3 bases outside the gene matches. The CDR3 is 13 amino acids. The CDR3 sequence is CASLAGGIDTQYF. For the CDR3, the DNA is TGTGCCAGCTTAGCGGGGGGGATAGATACGCAGTATTTT.

Only one count was recorded for this clone. V usage is TRBV10-3 and J usage is TRBJ2-5; TRBD2 agrees at 11 bases. CDR1 and CDR2 (germline): ENHRY, SYGVKD. The V gene end was trimmed by 10 bases and the J gene end by 5 bases; junction bases not matched to a gene: 15. The CDR3 runs 16 residues. The CDR3 loop reads CATQSSPGLAEETQYF. In nucleotides, the CDR3 is TGTGCCACCCAATCGAGCCCGGGACTAGCGGAGGAGACCCAGTACTTC.

A remark on this clone: Other nucleotide sequences from this sample produce the same CDR3. The chain is built from TRBV7-3 and TRBJ2-7; 9 bases agree with TRBD1. J lost 6 bases, V lost 2 bases, and 2 bases had no gene match. This CDR3 has 13 residues. Looked up from germline, CDR1 is SGHTA and CDR2 is FQGTGA. In nucleotides, the CDR3 is TGTGCCAGCAGCTTATTGACAGGGGGCGAGCAGTACTTC. Residues: CASSLLTGGEQYF.

This sequence joins TRBV28 and TRBJ1-3; D gene uncertain. V was shortened by 6 bases and J by 7 bases, with 16 bases between the two germline ends. Germline CDR1 and CDR2: MDHEN and SYDVKM. This CDR3 has 14 amino acids. The DNA for the CDR3 is TGTGCCAGCAGGCGACCCGAGGCTCACAACACCATATATTTT. This translates into CASRRPEAHNTIYF.

This chain joins TRBV7-9 and TRBJ2-3; possibly TRBD1 for D (7 bases). Per the germline V gene, CDR1 is SEHNR and CDR2 is FQNEAQ (reference sequence). V was trimmed by 5 bases and J by 3 bases, leaving 18 bases between them. The CDR3 consists of 16 residues. The CDR3 is CASSHPRRGRTDTQYF. The CDR3 bases are TGTGCCAGCAGCCACCCACGCAGGGGGAGGACAGATACGCAGTATTTT.

The chain is built from TRBV5-1 and TRBJ2-1; TRBD2 is a possible D gene (5 bases). CDR3 length: 13 residues. Between the trimmed V and J ends, which lost 4 bases and 8 bases, there was a span of 13 bases. Per germline, CDR1 SGHRS and CDR2 YFSETQ. CDR3 loop: CASSRAEVDEQFF. CDR3 DNA sequence: TGCGCCAGCAGCCGGGCGGAGGTCGATGAGCAGTTCTTC.

This chain links TRBV6-5 with TRBJ1-1; maybe TRBD1 (5 bases). CDR1 and CDR2 from the germline V gene are MNHEY and SVGAGI. Trimming removed 4 bases from V and 2 bases from J, with 8 bases in between. This CDR3 spans 13 amino acids. The CDR3 spells CASSFQGNTEAFF. In DNA, the CDR3 is TGTGCCAGCAGTTTTCAGGGAAACACTGAAGCTTTCTTT.

The J gene is TRBJ2-2, the V gene TRBV24-1, with a possible D match to TRBD1 (6 bases). Germline V gene data show CDR1 as KGHDR and CDR2 as SFDVKD. Trimming took 3 bases from V and 6 from J, leaving 10 bases between them. The CDR3 sequence is 14 residues long. For the CDR3, the DNA is TGTGCCACCAGTGATCCCAGGGGCGCCGGGGAGCTGTTTTTT. It translates to CATSDPRGAGELFF.

The chain combines TRBV19 with TRBJ2-3; D ambiguous. Per germline, CDR1 LNHDA and CDR2 SQIVND (reference sequence). The V end was cut by 1 base, the J end by 0 bases, with 8 bases between. The CDR3 runs 15 residues. DNA of the CDR3: TGTGCCAGTAGTATAGTTGGCCTGAGCACAGATACGCAGTATTTT. This sequence encodes CASSIVGLSTDTQYF.